This T cell receptor beta chain was sequenced for a study of human T cells and chemical hapten exposure. The V gene end was trimmed by 1 base and the J gene end by 4 bases; junction bases not matched to a gene: 15. Germline V lookup: CDR1 LGHNA, CDR2 YSLEER. This CDR3 region has 19 residues. Specified time point: patch test 2, 6 weeks after DPC sensitization. The treatment is: therapeutic diphenylcyclopropenone sensitization with weekly scalp DPC. From the RACE reads, TCRdb called clonotypes with MiXCR, one entry per CDR3 protein. The sample gives tens of thousands of distinct CDR3 sequences, 11% of which show up once; 2.2% is in the top ten.

The sample here was whole blood, taken in connection with sensitization to the hapten diphenylcyclopropenone (DPC). V is TRBV4-3 and J is TRBJ2-1; 8 nucleotides align to TRBD2. This sequence was found in a man in his forties with alopecia areata. Some clones in this sample may be carry-over from other donors' samples. CDR3 nucleotide sequence: TGCGCCAGCAGCCAAGTTGGGGCTTCATGGCGGGAGGATTACAATGAGCAGTTCTTC. Translated: CASSQVGASWREDYNEQFF.